What follows describes a single T cell receptor beta chain. This sample was included in a study of blood T cells in healthy people across ages. Together with a sample-barcoded 5' primer, a J-beta primer mix was included in a second PCR lasting roughly 6 to 12 cycles. TCRdb processed the 5' RACE reads anew with MiXCR; each CDR3 protein has one entry. This repertoire shows about 1.5 million distinct CDR3 sequences, 42% found once; its top ten account for about 4.1%. The source material was blood. The receptor was derived from a young woman in good health.

The CDR3 here is CASSIKLTSGGSSYNEQFF. In nucleotides, the CDR3 is TGTGCCAGCAGCATCAAATTAACTAGCGGGGGGAGCTCCTACAATGAGCAGTTCTTC. The V gene is TRBV21-1, the J gene TRBJ2-1; the table's D call TRBD2 went unverified against the DNA. TRBV21-1 is termed a pseudogene. The length of the CDR3 is 19 residues.